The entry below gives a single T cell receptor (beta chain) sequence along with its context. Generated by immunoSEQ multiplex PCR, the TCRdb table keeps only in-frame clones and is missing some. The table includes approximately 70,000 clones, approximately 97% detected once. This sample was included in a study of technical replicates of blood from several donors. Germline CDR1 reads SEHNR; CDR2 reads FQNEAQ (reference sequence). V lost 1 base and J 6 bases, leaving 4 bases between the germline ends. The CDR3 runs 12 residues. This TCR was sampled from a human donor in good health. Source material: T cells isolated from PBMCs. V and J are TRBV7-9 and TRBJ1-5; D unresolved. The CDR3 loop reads CASSLESQPQHF. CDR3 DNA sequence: TGTGCCAGCAGCTTAGAGAGTCAGCCCCAGCATTTT.